This TCR beta chain was identified during a study of cytomegalovirus exposure and HLA in healthy donors. In regard to this clone: Its target is not known. The junction does not match germline at one end; this may be a read error.

General study results and limits: Generally TCR sequences proved uncommon, though certain public TCRs appeared in numerous donors. TCR beta chain V- and J-gene trimming was linked, in a later analysis, to a missense variant in DCLRE1C. In an earlier analysis, in approximately 630 donors, most V segments appeared productive either ~87% or ~30% of the time.

This CDR3 has 12 residues. The germline V gene has CDR1 SEHNR and CDR2 FQNEAQ (reference sequence). A multiplex PCR was run with 60 Vbeta primers and 13 Jbeta primers. Using immunoSEQ multiplex PCR, the repertoire was profiled, and TCRdb retains in-frame clones only, with some absent. The sample carries fewer than 200,000 clones, about 83% recorded once. The sequenced sample was PBMCs. V gene TRBV7-9 combines with J gene TRBJ1-2; D might be TRBD1 (5 bases). This sequence originates from a woman aged 25 to 39 in good health and CMV-seronegative. The CDR3 nucleotides are TGTTCCAGCAGCTTAGGGGCGGGTGGCTACACCTTC. Protein product: CSSSLGAGGYTF.